A selection of T cell receptor beta chains follows, all from one sample in a study of T cells after posttransplantation cyclophosphamide. TCRdb's table, derived via immunoSEQ multiplex PCR, lists solely in-frame clones and lacks some. The sample lists 10,000 to 13,000 clones; approximately 86% were seen once. The sequencing used CD4+ T cells sorted from PBMCs, collected after allogeneic stem cell transplant with posttransplant cyclophosphamide. The receptor source for this set is a male patient aged 25-45 years who received an allogeneic stem cell transplant from a related donor, was CMV-positive, and had acute GVHD only. Part of the T cell pool may stem from the graft donor. The CDR3 runs from the conserved cysteine through the conserved F or W. The order of the fields is clone size, J gene, V gene, D gene, CDR3 protein, CDR3 DNA. The D gene is left open where the match is weak. Clone size is not always given. Where it is, it says once, few, many or a class for expanded clones.

- | TRBJ2-6 | TRBV28 | - | CASSLLGPGANVLTF | TGTGCCAGCAGTTTATTGGGGCCCGGGGCCAACGTCCTGACTTTC
- | TRBJ2-1 | TRBV28 | - | CASSSPRPLGGNNEQFF | TGTGCCAGCAGTTCCCCAAGGCCCCTAGGGGGTAACAATGAGCAGTTCTTC
- | TRBJ1-5 | TRBV27 | - | CASSLSRQNNQPQHF | TGTGCCAGCAGTTTATCGCGACAGAACAATCAGCCCCAGCATTTT
- | TRBJ1-1 | TRBV6-4 | - | CASKHDRQDTEAFF | TGTGCCAGCAAACACGACAGGCAAGACACTGAAGCTTTCTTT
- | TRBJ1-6 | TRBV6-1 | - | CASSPLRHDNSPLHF | TGTGCCAGCAGTCCCCTGAGACACGATAATTCACCCCTCCACTTT
- | TRBJ1-2 | TRBV19 | - | CASSTTGGYGYTF | TGTGCCAGTAGCACCACTGGGGGGTATGGCTACACCTTC
once | TRBJ1-5 | TRBV10-3 | - | CAISGYSNQPQHF | TGTGCCATCAGCGGGTATAGCAATCAGCCCCAGCATTTT
- | TRBJ1-2 | TRBV5-4 | - | CASSLLSSNYGYTF | TGTGCCAGCAGCTTGTTAAGCTCTAACTATGGCTACACCTTC
- | TRBJ2-1 | TRBV10-3 | TRBD1 | CAISSQGLENEQFF | TGTGCCATCAGTTCACAGGGGTTGGAGAATGAGCAGTTCTTC
- | TRBJ2-5 | TRBV30 | TRBD2 | CAWLTGGETQYF | TGTGCCTGGTTGACGGGGGGAGAGACCCAGTACTTC
few | TRBJ2-5 | TRBV5-1 | TRBD1 | CASSSITGEETQYF | TGCGCCAGCAGTAGTATAACAGGGGAAGAGACCCAGTACTTC
- | TRBJ1-6 | TRBV7-9 | - | CASSLNRNNSPLHF | TGTGCCAGCAGCTTGAACAGGAATAATTCCCCCCTCCACTTT
- | TRBJ1-2 | TRBV9 | - | CASSPNGYGYTF | TGTGCCAGCAGCCCCAACGGCTATGGCTACACCTTC
- | TRBJ1-4 | TRBV10-3 | TRBD1 | CAIREGTVNEKLFF | TGTGCCATCAGAGAGGGGACAGTCAATGAAAAACTGTTTTTT
few | TRBJ1-1 | TRBV7-2 | - | CASSLGLPNTEAFF | TGTGCCAGCAGCTTAGGTCTCCCGAACACTGAAGCTTTCTTT
once | TRBJ2-2 | TRBV9 | - | CASSVDAGNTGELFF | TGTGCCAGCAGCGTAGACGCCGGTAACACCGGGGAGCTGTTTTTT
- | TRBJ2-2 | TRBV6-5 | TRBD2 | CASHGTSAYTGELFF | TGTGCCAGCCACGGGACTAGCGCCTACACCGGGGAGCTGTTTTTT
- | TRBJ1-6 | TRBV28 | - | CASSPLGGYNSPLHF | TGTGCCAGCAGCCCCTTGGGGGGGTACAACTCCCCCCTCCACTTT
few | TRBJ1-4 | TRBV15 | - | CATSINVRAEKLFF | TGTGCCACCAGCATAAATGTAAGAGCAGAAAAACTGTTTTTT
- | TRBJ2-3 | TRBV4-1 | TRBD2 | CASSPNSGSSTDTQYF | TGCGCCAGCAGCCCTAATAGCGGGTCCAGCACAGATACGCAGTATTTT
few | TRBJ1-5 | TRBV7-2 | - | CASSLEGGASHF | TGTGCCAGCAGCTTAGAAGGGGGGGCGTCGCATTTT
- | TRBJ2-3 | TRBV7-9 | - | CASSLLGGFGDTQYF | TGTGCCAGCAGCCTTCTCGGGGGTTTCGGAGATACGCAGTATTTT
- | TRBJ1-1 | TRBV27 | TRBD1 | CASSSSTGSTEAFF | TGTGCCAGCAGTTCGTCGACAGGGTCCACTGAAGCTTTCTTT
- | TRBJ1-2 | TRBV28 | - | CASSWGDGNYGYTF | TGTGCCAGCAGTTGGGGCGACGGTAACTATGGCTACACCTTC
- | TRBJ2-2 | TRBV4-3 | TRBD1 | CASSQLSGQGGTGELFF | TGCGCCAGCAGCCAACTGTCCGGACAGGGAGGCACCGGGGAGCTGTTTTTT
few | TRBJ1-4 | TRBV4-1 | TRBD1 | CASSQDDRGGEKLFF | TGCGCCAGCAGCCAAGATGACAGGGGAGGGGAAAAACTGTTTTTT
- | TRBJ2-1 | TRBV20-1 | - | CSARDIHEQFF | TGCAGTGCTAGAGATATCCATGAGCAGTTCTTC
- | TRBJ2-7 | TRBV6-5 | TRBD1 | CASSRQGKSYEQYF | TGTGCCAGCAGTCGACAGGGTAAATCCTACGAGCAGTACTTC
- | TRBJ1-6 | TRBV7-2 | TRBD1 | CASSSTGGTYNSPLHF | TGTGCCAGCAGCTCAACAGGGGGAACCTATAATTCACCCCTCCACTTT
- | TRBJ1-5 | TRBV2 | TRBD1 | CASTRGDSNQPQHF | TGTGCCAGCACCAGGGGGGATAGCAATCAGCCCCAGCATTTT
- | TRBJ2-2 | TRBV9 | - | CASSVGRGTGELFF | TGTGCCAGCAGCGTAGGCCGGGGCACCGGGGAGCTGTTTTTT
- | TRBJ1-5 | TRBV6-1 | - | CASSEARGDQPQHF | TGTGCCAGCAGTGAAGCGCGGGGAGATCAGCCCCAGCATTTT
- | TRBJ1-1 | TRBV2 | - | CASTRRGGDTEAFF | TGTGCCAGCACCCGGAGAGGAGGGGACACTGAAGCTTTCTTT
- | TRBJ2-3 | TRBV11-2 | TRBD2 | CASSLGLTSTDTQYF | TGTGCCAGCAGCTTGGGACTAACTAGCACAGATACGCAGTATTTT
once | TRBJ2-7 | TRBV7-9 | TRBD1 | CASSLGRDSYEQYF | TGTGCCAGCAGCTTAGGCAGGGACAGCTACGAGCAGTACTTC
- | TRBJ1-6 | TRBV2 | TRBD1 | CASSALGQRGSPLHF | TGTGCCAGCAGTGCGCTGGGACAGCGCGGTTCACCCCTCCACTTT
- | TRBJ1-1 | TRBV30 | - | CAWRGDIKDTEAFF | TGTGCCTGGAGGGGGGACATAAAGGATACTGAAGCTTTCTTT
few | TRBJ2-2 | TRBV19 | - | CASSIIVTGELFF | TGTGCCAGTAGTATTATTGTAACCGGGGAGCTGTTTTTT
- | TRBJ2-1 | TRBV9 | TRBD2 | CASSVGQRGYNEQFF | TGTGCCAGCAGCGTAGGTCAGCGGGGGTACAATGAGCAGTTCTTC
- | TRBJ1-1 | TRBV4-3 | TRBD1 | CASSQQGAEAFF | TGCGCCAGCAGCCAACAGGGGGCTGAAGCTTTCTTT
- | TRBJ1-2 | TRBV19 | - | CASNTAGLYGYTF | TGTGCCAGTAATACTGCAGGGCTCTATGGCTACACCTTC
few | TRBJ1-1 | TRBV15 | - | CATSRNPWTEEAFF | TGTGCCACCAGCAGGAATCCGTGGACAGAGGAAGCTTTCTTT
- | TRBJ2-2 | TRBV11-3 | - | CASSLGLRDGELFF | TGTGCCAGCAGCTTAGGATTGCGGGACGGGGAGCTGTTTTTT
- | TRBJ2-1 | TRBV5-1 | - | CASSLGSGNNEQFF | TGCGCCAGCAGCTTGGGAAGCGGTAACAATGAGCAGTTCTTC
- | TRBJ2-4 | TRBV6-1 | TRBD2 | CASTTSGKNIQYF | TGTGCCAGCACGACTAGCGGCAAAAACATTCAGTACTTC
- | TRBJ2-5 | TRBV27 | TRBD1 | CASSRYRGPQYF | TGTGCCAGCAGTCGTTACAGGGGACCCCAGTACTTC
- | TRBJ1-1 | TRBV19 | TRBD1 | CASGQGAFNTEAFF | TGTGCCAGTGGACAGGGGGCATTTAACACTGAAGCTTTCTTT
- | TRBJ1-2 | TRBV2 | - | CASTTGDYGYTF | TGTGCCAGCACCACAGGAGACTATGGCTACACCTTC
few | TRBJ1-2 | TRBV28 | - | CASKKRGAGYGYTF | TGTGCCAGCAAAAAACGGGGGGCGGGCTATGGCTACACCTTC
- | TRBJ1-4 | TRBV7-3 | - | CASSLNRETNEKLFF | TGTGCCAGCAGCTTAAACAGGGAGACTAATGAAAAACTGTTTTTT
- | TRBJ2-7 | TRBV27 | - | CASSSRALGPYEQYF | TGTGCCAGCAGTTCCCGCGCCCTGGGGCCCTACGAGCAGTACTTC
- | TRBJ2-1 | TRBV2 | - | CASSEISRGYNEQFF | TGTGCCAGCAGTGAAATCTCTCGGGGTTACAATGAGCAGTTCTTC
- | TRBJ2-3 | TRBV27 | TRBD2 | CASSGLAIGTQYF | TGTGCCAGTTCCGGACTAGCGATTGGTACGCAGTATTTT
- | TRBJ1-2 | TRBV27 | TRBD1 | CASSFRTGGVYGYTF | TGTGCCAGCAGTTTCAGGACAGGGGGCGTCTATGGCTACACCTTC
- | TRBJ2-1 | TRBV5-1 | TRBD1 | CASSRDRVYNEQFF | TGCGCCAGCTCCCGGGACAGGGTCTACAATGAGCAGTTCTTC
- | TRBJ1-2 | TRBV9 | - | CASSVGEGYGYTF | TGTGCCAGCAGCGTAGGGGAGGGCTATGGCTACACCTTC
- | TRBJ2-2 | TRBV7-3 | TRBD1 | CASSNRGQGNTGELFF | TGTGCCAGCAGCAACAGGGGTCAGGGGAACACCGGGGAGCTGTTTTTT
once | TRBJ1-4 | TRBV18 | TRBD1 | CASSSGQGEKLFF | TGTGCCAGCTCATCCGGACAGGGGGAGAAACTGTTTTTT
- | TRBJ2-7 | TRBV11-3 | TRBD1 | CASSLGGQGERQYF | TGTGCCAGCAGCTTAGGAGGACAGGGGGAGAGGCAGTACTTC